This T cell receptor (beta chain) was obtained from a study of T cell responses to AZD1222 COVID-19 vaccine. CDR3 length: 15 amino acids. The germline CDR1 and CDR2 sequences are SGHRS and YFSETQ. V was clipped by 4 bases and J by 9 bases; unmatched bases: 9. About this clone itself: Its antigen is currently unknown.

The method was immunoSEQ multiplex PCR; TCRdb's version includes in-frame clones alone and lacks a portion of them. The table lists about 76,000 clones, over 75% of them singletons. Regarding the study as a whole: Recipients of two AZD1222 doses showed rising Spike-specific TCR breadth and depth. Per reports, nearly half of all spike-specific TCRs target regions that are unmutated in variants. Just a handful of AZD1222 recipients tested seropositive at baseline. Along spike, vaccine-associated CD4 TCRs were found throughout, with dominance at 160-218 and 743-854.

The receptor was derived from an adult in good health. The V and J genes are TRBV5-1 and TRBJ1-6; 8 bases align to TRBD1. The material was peripheral blood, obtained on day 0 of AZD1222 vaccination. The CDR3 loop is CASSASDRVSSPLHF. The DNA of the CDR3 is TGCGCCAGCAGCGCATCGGACAGGGTCAGTTCACCCCTCCACTTT.